These 8 T cell receptor beta chains were sequenced from one sample in a study of cytomegalovirus exposure and HLA in healthy donors. Researchers ran the PCR with 60 Vbeta and 13 Jbeta primers. TCRdb's table, derived via immunoSEQ multiplex PCR, lists solely in-frame clones and lacks some. The sample lists over 70,000 clones; 77% were seen once. Sequenced input: PBMCs. These receptors all stem from a man aged 45-65 years in good health and CMV-seropositive.

This clone showed up just a few times. V usage is TRBV11-2 and J usage is TRBJ2-7, with TRBD2 matching 10 bases. Trimming removed 2 bases from V and 2 bases from J; junction bases left unmatched: 3. The CDR3 runs to 15 residues. Germline CDR1 reads SGHAT; CDR2 reads FQNNGV. The CDR3 DNA is TGTGCCAGCAGCTTATCTAGCGGGAGCCCCTACGAGCAGTACTTC. Translating gives CASSLSSGSPYEQYF. Full variable domain (outside the CDR3, taken from reference TRBV11-2 and TRBJ2-7): EAGVAQSPRYKIIEKRQSVAFWCNPISGHATLYWYQQILGQGPKLLIQFQNNGVVDDSQLPKDRFSAERLKGVDSTLKIQPAKLEDSAVYLCASSLSSGSPYEQYFGPGTRLTVT.

The J gene is TRBJ1-2, the V gene TRBV4-1, with a weak D call TRBD1 (5 bases). Trimming pared 0 bases from V and 4 bases from J, leaving 18 bases between. This CDR3 region has 17 residues. The V gene's germline CDR1 is MGHRA and CDR2 YSYEKL. CDR3 in amino acids: CASSQDGTPGLIYGYTF. The CDR3 DNA reads as TGCGCCAGCAGCCAAGACGGGACTCCGGGACTGATCTATGGCTACACCTTC.

The rearrangement uses TRBV11-3 and TRBJ2-7; 8 nucleotides agree with TRBD2. The CDR3 extends over 15 amino acids. Germline CDR1 and CDR2: SGHNT and YENEEA. Germline trimming cut 5 bases from V and 3 bases from J; bases unmatched to any gene: 9. CDR3 amino acids: CASSLGLAPVYEQYF. DNA for the CDR3: TGTGCCAGCAGCCTCGGACTAGCTCCGGTCTACGAGCAGTACTTC.

The chain recombines TRBV4-1 with TRBJ2-5; 13 nucleotides match TRBD2. The V and J ends lost 7 bases and 5 bases, in that order; junction bases with no gene match: 13. CDR1 MGHRA and CDR2 YSYEKL come from the germline V gene. This CDR3 is 17 amino acids long. For the CDR3, the DNA is TGCGCCAGCAACCTAGGACTAGCGGGAGTTGGGGCGGAGACCCAGTACTTC. Translated, it gives CASNLGLAGVGAETQYF.

Comment on this clone: Relative to the germline gene, one junction end is altered; a read error may explain this. The V gene is TRBV7-9, the J gene TRBJ2-3, with 7 bases matching TRBD2. Germline V gene data show CDR1 as SEHNR and CDR2 as FQNEAQ (reference sequence). The CDR3 sequence is 17 residues long. Written as DNA, the CDR3 is TGTTCCAGCAGCCCAGCTCGGGGGGTGAGCTCTGGAGATACGCAGTATTTT. Encoded protein: CSSSPARGVSSGDTQYF. Full variable domain (rest looked up from reference TRBV7-9 and TRBJ2-3): DTGVSQNPRHKITKRGQNVTFRCDPISEHNRLYWYRQTLGQGPEFLTYFQNEAQLEKSRLLSDRFSAERPKGSFSTLEIQRTEQGDSAMYLCSSSPARGVSSGDTQYFGPGTRLTVL.

The genes are TRBV5-1 and TRBJ1-5; 9 bases match TRBD1. The CDR3 loop spans 15 amino acids. Germline loops: CDR1 SGHRS, CDR2 YFSETQ. Trimming took 4 bases from V and 5 from J; bases not matched to a gene: 7. The CDR3 bases are TGCGCCAGCAGCCGGGGGGACAGGGAGGATCAGCCCCAGCATTTT. As protein: CASSRGDREDQPQHF.

Of note for this clone: An end of the junction differs from the germline gene, which may be a read error. The genes are TRBV6-4 and TRBJ2-4; 8 bases are a match to TRBD1. The CDR3 loop spans 15 amino acids. The germline V gene has CDR1 MRHNA and CDR2 SNTAGT. CDR3: CASTPDRVTKNSQYF. Written as DNA, the CDR3 is TGTGCCAGCACCCCGGACAGGGTCACCAAAAACAGTCAGTACTTC.

A single count supports this clone. The chain links TRBV6-4 to TRBJ2-1, with 7 bases aligning to TRBD2. V was pared by 5 bases and J by 0 bases, with 10 bases of the junction left unmatched. The CDR3 has 17 residues. Germline V gene lookup returns CDR1 MRHNA and CDR2 SNTAGT. CDR3 coding DNA: TGTGCCAGCAGTAAAACTACTAGCGTTTTCTCCTACAATGAGCAGTTCTTC. Translated, it gives CASSKTTSVFSYNEQFF.